These 4 T cell receptor beta chains came from one sample sequenced in a study of blood T cell repertoires in COVID-19. Generated by immunoSEQ multiplex PCR, the TCRdb table keeps only in-frame clones and is missing some. The sample holds 15,000 to 20,000 clones, just over 90% seen once. Sequencing was performed on peripheral blood. These receptors were collected from a human donor in a cohort sampled during active COVID-19.

The chain couples TRBV7-2 to TRBJ2-2; D is perhaps TRBD1 (5 bases). The CDR3 sequence is 16 residues long. Germline CDR1 SGHTA, CDR2 FQGNSA. Trimming took off 6 bases at V and 6 bases at J, with 20 bases between the two ends. Here the CDR3 reads CASSHNMLGRAGELFF. The CDR3 region has the DNA TGTGCCAGCAGTCACAACATGTTAGGCAGGGCCGGGGAGCTGTTTTTT.

The V call is TRBV2, the J call TRBJ2-7, with TRBD1 matching 8 bases. The V and J ends lost 0 bases and 5 bases, in that order; junction bases with no gene match: 6. From germline, CDR1 is SNHLY and CDR2 FYNNEI. The CDR3 has 15 amino acids. The chain's CDR3 is CASSEARTGSNEQYF. As DNA, the CDR3 is TGTGCCAGCAGTGAAGCAAGGACAGGGTCGAACGAGCAGTACTTC.

V usage is TRBV13 and J usage is TRBJ2-7, with TRBD2 matching 16 bases. Trimming took 5 bases from V and 7 from J; bases not matched to a gene: 8. The CDR3 is 16 amino acids. Per germline, CDR1 PRHDT and CDR2 FYEKMQ (reference sequence). The CDR3 sequence: CASSGGTSGRATEQYF. DNA of the CDR3: TGTGCCAGCAGCGGGGGGACTAGCGGGAGGGCCACTGAGCAGTACTTC.

The chain has TRBV24-1 and TRBJ2-3, with TRBD2 as a possible D gene (7 bases). This CDR3 is 15 amino acids long. Per the germline V gene, CDR1 is KGHDR and CDR2 is SFDVKD. The V gene lost 9 bases and the J gene lost 0 bases, with 15 bases spanning the gap. This chain's CDR3 is CATSAAGASTDTQYF. The CDR3 nucleotides are TGTGCCACCTCCGCGGCGGGGGCTAGCACAGATACGCAGTATTTT.